The entry that follows covers one TCR beta chain sequence. The table lists this clone with a few counts. The target of this receptor is not known. No quality values exist for individual bases; no much larger clone is one base distant. The CDR3 sequence holds 14 residues, the cysteine and phenylalanine included. Just the 42-base CDR3 DNA is kept, in frame starting at base 1. V sheds 3 bases and J sheds 3 bases, leaving 12 bases between their ends. In the germline V gene, CDR1 corresponds to SNHLY and CDR2 to FYNNEI. This sample stems from a study of CD8+ T cells in alopecia areata (dated by TCRdb to between 2017 and 2018). Background on the whole study: Treated patients were enrolled in an open-label pilot trial of oral tofacitinib, 5 to 10 mg twice daily, for moderate-to-severe alopecia areata. Biopsies were taken from tofacitinib-treated patients at baseline and again at 4 and 24 weeks into treatment, and several of those patients also had a later scalp biopsy. RNA was extracted with the PAXgene miRNA kit for fixed scalp, the miRNeasy kit for PBMCs, and the RNeasy kit for mouse skin. Scalp clonality was compared across normal scalp (n=4), patchy alopecia areata scalp (n=8), and alopecia totalis/universalis scalp (n=8). High-throughput TCRbeta sequencing was used to examine T cell clonal expansion in alopecia areata in both the C3H/HeJ mouse model and human patients. In humans, TCRbeta sequencing was performed on scalp tissue and on sorted CD4+ and CD8+ peripheral blood T cells from healthy controls and from patients with patchy or totalis/universalis alopecia areata. Patients received tofacitinib for 6 to 18 months and were then followed off drug for 6 months to check for delayed response and recurrence. TCRbeta CDR3 regions were amplified by immunoSEQ multiplex PCR using 35 Vbeta forward and 13 Jbeta reverse primers.

Summary of the overall study and its limitations: Resident alphabeta T cells in normal human skin are also sequenced, complicating scalp TCR repertoire analysis, unlike mouse skin dominated by gammadelta T cells. Shared TCR sequences between patients were less evident than in mice, which may be partly attributable to HLA diversity in the patient population. Lesional scalp, especially in alopecia totalis/universalis, showed higher clonality and more expanded CD8+ clones than normal scalp, suggesting antigenic drive.

The library was generated by the immunoSEQ multiplex PCR assay. RNA was extracted from all samples and reverse transcribed into cDNA, which served as template for TCR sequencing. First-strand cDNA was synthesized using SuperScript III with a 2:1 mix of oligo-dT and random hexamers. A synthetic immune receptor repertoire was used to measure amplification bias, and any remaining bias was corrected computationally. The paper's data handling went like this. Raw reads were preprocessed for error removal, and CDR3 was defined according to IMGT conventions as running from the conserved cysteine to phenylalanine. Clonality was calculated as 1 minus Shannon entropy normalized by log2 of the number of productive unique TCRs. CD4 or CD8 identity of scalp clones was inferred by cross-referencing scalp TCRbeta sequences with sorted blood CD4 and CD8 repertoires. The source is immuneACCESS, and TCRdb retained only in-frame sequences with V and J called. Part of the clones is not carried over; for the studies checked, unresolved V genes explain less than half of this, and the remainder is unexplained. That table supplies the V and J calls and clone size; D and trimming were determined from the DNA. Here the sample has more than 200,000 clones; about 68% occur a single time. More than 0.95% of the sample is taken by the ten largest.

In light of the paper, this sample's time point label describes: baseline before oral tofacitinib. Peripheral blood and lesional scalp punch biopsies were obtained from patients with alopecia areata. PBMCs were separated by density centrifugation and stained for CD3, CD4 and CD8, after which CD4+ and CD8+ T cells were sorted on a FACSAria. Material: CD4+ T cells sorted from blood, obtained at week 0. This TCR derives from a human donor with alopecia areata. The V and J genes are TRBV2 and TRBJ2-7, and the D gene may be TRBD2, 7 bases matching. The CDR3 protein: CASSDGGPIYEQYF. The DNA sequence follows: TGTGCCAGCAGTGACGGGGGGCCGATCTACGAGCAGTACTTC.